A single sample is the source of the 32 T cell receptor beta chains below, sequenced in a study of Tregs in tolerant kidney transplant recipients. Antigens for these TCRs are unknown. Generated by immunoSEQ multiplex PCR, the TCRdb table keeps only in-frame clones and is missing some. The table records about 4,800 clones, 40% of them present only once. Specimen: CD8+ T cells from blood cultured with allogeneic cells. Receptor source: a human donor in good health.

This clone was recorded at least ten times. V gene TRBV7-9 combines with J gene TRBJ1-1; D gene unclear. V lost 4 bases, J lost 1 base, and 13 bases lay in between. Germline CDR1 SEHNR, CDR2 FQNEAQ (reference sequence). There are 15 residues in the CDR3. CDR3 DNA: TGTGCCAGCAGCTACCGAACATCTGGGAACACTGAAGCTTTCTTT. This gives the protein CASSYRTSGNTEAFF.

This clone is judged medium-sized. This chain connects TRBV6-5 to TRBJ2-5; 9 bases match TRBD1. From germline, CDR1 is MNHEY and CDR2 SVGAGI. The junction had 5 bases not matched to a gene; V was cut back by 2 bases and J by 4 bases. The CDR3 is made up of 15 amino acids. In DNA form, the CDR3 reads TGTGCCAGCAGTTACGGGACAGGGTTATTAGAGACCCAGTACTTC. It codes for CASSYGTGLLETQYF.

This clone counts as medium-sized (0.01 to 0.1%). CDR3 protein: CASSWGDGGRNEQYF. The CDR3 DNA reads as TGCGCCAGCAGCTGGGGGGACGGGGGCCGGAACGAGCAGTACTTC. J is TRBJ2-7 and V is TRBV5-1, with D possibly being TRBD1 or TRBD2 (6 bases each). Looked up from germline, CDR1 is SGHRS and CDR2 is YFSETQ. V was trimmed by 3 bases and J by 5 bases, leaving 18 bases between them. The CDR3 has 15 residues.

The rearrangement joins TRBV7-3 to TRBJ1-2; tentative D call: TRBD1 (6 bases). Germline V gene sequence: CDR1 SGHTA, CDR2 FQGTGA. CDR3 length: 13 amino acids. The germline V and J ends were trimmed by 1 base and 7 bases, with 10 bases remaining between them. CDR3 coding DNA: TGTGCCAGCAGCTTAAACAGGGTCTCTGGCTACACCTTC. This translates into CASSLNRVSGYTF. The full variable domain, in which reference TRBV7-3 and TRBJ1-2 provide the parts outside the CDR3, is GAGVSQTPSNKVTEKGKYVELRCDPISGHTALYWYRQSLGQGPEFLIYFQGTGAADDSGLPNDRFFAVRPEGSVSTLKIQRTERGDSAVYLCASSLNRVSGYTFGSGTRLTVV.

This clone was counted a few times. CDR3 nucleotides: TGTGCCAGCAGCCCTTTCAAGGGTGTCTACGAGCAGTACTTC. This sequence encodes CASSPFKGVYEQYF. The chain links TRBV7-2 to TRBJ2-7, with D hard to call. The CDR3 runs to 14 residues. Trimming removed 5 bases at V and 3 bases at J, with 14 bases between. The germline V gene encodes CDR1 SGHTA and CDR2 FQGNSA.

A few counts support this clone. The chain has TRBV9 and TRBJ2-1; the D gene is possibly TRBD2 (6 bases). Looked up from germline, CDR1 is SGDLS and CDR2 is YYNGEE. The V end was cut by 0 bases, the J end by 8 bases, with 12 bases between. This CDR3 spans 14 amino acids. The CDR3 is CASSVGLGLDEQFF. DNA for the CDR3: TGTGCCAGCAGCGTAGGACTAGGTCTCGATGAGCAGTTCTTC.

This rearrangement joins TRBV11-2 to TRBJ2-2; D gene ambiguous. The V and J ends lost 3 bases and 5 bases respectively, with 4 bases between them. Germline V gene sequence: CDR1 SGHAT, CDR2 FQNNGV. The CDR3 loop spans 12 amino acids. The CDR3 protein is CASSLGTGELFF. The CDR3 DNA follows: TGTGCCAGCAGCTTGGGAACCGGGGAGCTGTTTTTT.

The gene calls are TRBV7-6 and TRBJ2-7; D uncertain. CDR1 is SGHVS, CDR2 FNYEAQ, per germline. V lost 4 bases to trimming and J lost 0 bases, with 4 bases between them. The CDR3 spans 12 residues. DNA of the CDR3: TGTGCCAGCAGCTCGACCTCCTACGAGCAGTACTTC. It is translated as CASSSTSYEQYF.

By share, this clone counts as medium-sized. V is TRBV29-1 and J is TRBJ1-3; D call uncertain. Germline assignment: CDR1 SQVTM and CDR2 ANQGSEA. CDR3 length: 11 amino acids. The V end lost 0 bases, the J end lost 11 bases, and 8 bases lay between the germline ends. The CDR3 bases are TGCAGCGTTGAAGACGGCGGAGCCATATATTTT. Translating it yields CSVEDGGAIYF.

Comments on this clone: A much larger clonotype is one base distant, so this may be a read error. The sample holds other DNA sequences that translate to the same CDR3. The genes are TRBV7-3 and TRBJ2-7; 9 positions agree with TRBD2. The trim removed 6 bases at V and 2 bases at J, leaving 5 bases unmatched. Germline lookup yields CDR1 SGHTA and CDR2 FQGTGA. This CDR3 region has 14 residues. The CDR3 loop is CASSLASGAYEQYF. The CDR3 DNA follows: TGTGCCAGCAGTTTAGCTAGCGGGGCCTACGAGCAGTACTTC.

V usage is TRBV7-3 and J usage is TRBJ1-1; D may be TRBD1 (5 bases). CDR3 length: 16 amino acids. V lost 2 bases, J lost 0 bases, and 13 bases lay in between. Germline V CDR1 and CDR2: SGHTA, FQGTGA. The CDR3 spells CASSLFRVSLNTEAFF. For the CDR3, the DNA is TGTGCCAGCAGCTTATTCAGGGTTTCCCTGAACACTGAAGCTTTCTTT.

By sample fraction, this clone is medium-sized (0.01 to 0.1%). The chain recombines TRBV27 with TRBJ2-1; D is possibly TRBD1 (5 bases). V was cut by 2 bases and J by 6 bases, with 8 bases left in between. Germline loops: CDR1 MNHEY, CDR2 SMNVEV (reference sequence). The CDR3 contains 13 residues. CDR3: CASSLGHFNEQFF. The DNA for the CDR3 is TGTGCCAGCAGTTTAGGACATTTCAATGAGCAGTTCTTC.

This clone was recorded once. The gene calls are TRBV7-9 and TRBJ2-1; 12 nucleotides agree with TRBD1. The CDR3 sequence is 14 residues long. Germline-derived CDR1 and CDR2 are SEHNR and FQNEAQ (reference sequence). The trim removed 4 bases at V and 8 bases at J, leaving 3 bases unmatched. The CDR3 is CASSSGTGGYEQFF. The CDR3 DNA sequence: TGTGCCAGCAGCTCGGGGACAGGGGGCTATGAGCAGTTCTTC.

V is TRBV7-3 and J is TRBJ2-6, with D possibly TRBD1 on 6 matching bases. The CDR3 runs 18 residues. Germline V gives CDR1 SGHTA, CDR2 FQGTGA. V was clipped by 5 bases and J by 1 base, with 18 bases between them. This CDR3 is CASSPSRGPISGANVLTF. The CDR3 DNA reads TGTGCCAGCAGCCCTTCCAGGGGACCAATATCTGGGGCCAACGTCCTGACTTTC.

The J gene is TRBJ2-5, the V gene TRBV4-1; D gene uncertain. This CDR3 has 15 amino acids. The germline V gene encodes CDR1 MGHRA and CDR2 YSYEKL. V was trimmed by 0 bases and J by 5 bases, leaving 13 bases between them. CDR3 DNA: TGCGCCAGCAGCCAAGATGTTGGGCTGGGGGAGACCCAGTACTTC. Translation: CASSQDVGLGETQYF.

This clone has only a few counts. The chain recombines TRBV4-1 with TRBJ2-1; no definite D call. In germline, CDR1 is MGHRA, CDR2 YSYEKL. Trimming took off 0 bases at V and 6 bases at J, with 9 bases between the two ends. The CDR3 spans 14 residues. The CDR3 nucleotides are TGCGCCAGCAGCCAAGAGGCTGAGATCAATGAGCAGTTCTTC. This gives the protein CASSQEAEINEQFF.

This clone is classed as medium-sized. The chain uses TRBV11-2 and TRBJ1-2, with 8 bases matching TRBD1. V was clipped by 6 bases and J by 6 bases; unmatched bases: 9. Germline V lookup: CDR1 SGHAT, CDR2 FQNNGV. The CDR3 spans 14 residues. CDR3 sequence: CASRRPGGRDGYTF. In DNA form, the CDR3 reads TGTGCCAGCAGGCGGCCAGGGGGCAGAGATGGCTACACCTTC.

By frequency in the sample, this clone is medium-sized. The rearrangement uses TRBV19 and TRBJ1-1; the D is unclear. The germline V gene encodes CDR1 LNHDA and CDR2 SQIVND (reference sequence). V was cut by 4 bases and J by 6 bases, with 6 bases left in between. CDR3 length: 11 amino acids. The CDR3 loop reads CASSNPPEAFF. In nucleotides, the CDR3 is TGTGCCAGTAGTAATCCCCCTGAAGCTTTCTTT.

This clone was picked up a small number of times. The chain is built from TRBV7-6 and TRBJ2-1; possible D gene TRBD2, 7 bases. Trimming took 3 bases from V and 7 from J, leaving 13 bases between them. CDR1 is SGHVS, CDR2 FNYEAQ, per germline. This CDR3 region has 14 residues. The CDR3: CASSLGGPQNEQFF. In nucleotides, the CDR3 is TGTGCCAGCAGCTTGGGGGGGCCGCAAAATGAGCAGTTCTTC. The variable domain in full, completed from reference TRBV7-6 and TRBJ2-1, reads GAGVSQSPRYKVTKRGQDVALRCDPISGHVSLYWYRQALGQGPEFLTYFNYEAQQDKSGLPNDRFSAERPEGSISTLTIQRTEQRDSAMYRCASSLGGPQNEQFFGPGTRLTVL.

This clone qualifies as medium-sized. The V and J genes are TRBV6-5 and TRBJ2-1, with TRBD2 matching over 9 bases. V shed 2 bases, J shed 10 bases, and the junction held 9 bases outside the gene matches. The V gene's germline CDR1 is MNHEY and CDR2 SVGAGI. The CDR3 runs to 15 residues. CDR3 loop: CASSYSAGGLYEQFF. CDR3 nucleotides: TGTGCCAGCAGTTACAGTGCGGGGGGGCTTTACGAGCAGTTCTTC.

This CDR3 is CASSQRWGQGLYEQYF. The CDR3 nucleotides are TGCGCCAGCAGCCAGCGATGGGGACAGGGCTTATACGAGCAGTACTTC. The gene calls are TRBV4-1 and TRBJ2-7; 9 nucleotides match TRBD1. Germline CDR1 and CDR2: MGHRA and YSYEKL. The CDR3 covers 16 residues. Trimming removed 3 bases from V and 4 bases from J; junction bases left unmatched: 10.

J is TRBJ2-5 and V is TRBV11-2; the match to TRBD1 covers 9 bases. CDR1 is SGHAT, CDR2 FQNNGV, per germline. V gave up 1 base and J gave up 6 bases; unmatched junction bases: 3. This CDR3 has 14 amino acids. DNA for the CDR3: TGTGCCAGCAGCTTAGGGACAGGGGAGAAGACCCAGTACTTC. It translates to CASSLGTGEKTQYF.

This clone occurred once. CDR3 in amino acids: CASSLGQGYEQYF. DNA of the CDR3: TGTGCCAGCAGCCTAGGACAGGGCTACGAGCAGTACTTC. V usage is TRBV6-9 and J usage is TRBJ2-7, with 8 bases that match TRBD1. V trimming: 6 bases; J trimming: 3 bases; junction bases outside the gene matches: 4. CDR3 length: 13 amino acids. The germline V gene has CDR1 MNHGY and CDR2 SVAAGI.

This clone has just a few counts. The genes are TRBV11-2 and TRBJ1-1; unclear D gene. Germline V gives CDR1 SGHAT, CDR2 FQNNGV. This CDR3 comprises 11 residues. V was shortened by 3 bases and J by 2 bases, with 1 base between the two germline ends. CDR3 nucleotide sequence: TGTGCCAGCAGCTTCAACACTGAAGCTTTCTTT. It codes for CASSFNTEAFF.

The chain uses TRBV11-2 and TRBJ1-4; unclear D gene. Per the germline V gene, CDR1 is SGHAT and CDR2 is FQNNGV. The CDR3 is 12 residues long. Trimming removed 5 bases at V and 8 bases at J, with 9 bases between. CDR3 DNA sequence: TGTGCCAGCAGCCCTGACGGGGAAAAACTGTTTTTT. Translated, it gives CASSPDGEKLFF.

V usage is TRBV7-2 and J usage is TRBJ2-7; 10 bases are shared with TRBD1. CDR1 is SGHTA and CDR2 is FQGNSA in the germline V gene. V shed 5 bases and J 2 bases; nucleotides not matched to a gene: 9. The CDR3 runs 16 residues. As DNA, the CDR3 is TGTGCCAGCAGCCTCATGACAGGGACAGGGGCCTACGAGCAGTACTTC. Its translation is CASSLMTGTGAYEQYF.

Here the CDR3 DNA reads TGCGCCAGCAGCCCGAACCGGGGACAGGGAGGTGGCTACACCTTC. It is translated as CASSPNRGQGGGYTF. The V call is TRBV4-1, the J call TRBJ1-2; 9 nucleotides align to TRBD1. Germline CDR1 reads MGHRA; CDR2 reads YSYEKL. The CDR3 runs to 15 residues. The trim removed 4 bases at V and 7 bases at J, leaving 10 bases unmatched.

V usage is TRBV7-8 and J usage is TRBJ2-7; D is possibly TRBD1 (5 bases). V lost 1 base and J lost 4, with 8 bases in between. Looked up from germline, CDR1 is SGHVS and CDR2 is FQNEAQ. The CDR3 has 13 amino acids. CDR3 region: CASSLETAYEQYF. The CDR3 region has the DNA TGTGCCAGCAGCTTAGAGACAGCTTACGAGCAGTACTTC.

This clone has just a few counts. Other DNA sequences from this sample encode an identical CDR3 as well. The rearrangement links TRBV19 to TRBJ1-1; D is unclear. V dropped 3 bases and J dropped 1 base, with 3 bases sitting between them. This CDR3 has 12 residues. Germline V gene lookup returns CDR1 LNHDA and CDR2 SQIVND (reference sequence). In DNA form, the CDR3 reads TGTGCCAGTAGTATTGGGAACACTGAAGCTTTCTTT. Its translation is CASSIGNTEAFF.

By frequency in the sample, this clone is medium-sized (0.01 to 0.1%). This chain links TRBV19 with TRBJ1-5, with D possibly TRBD1 on 6 matching bases. Germline assignment: CDR1 LNHDA and CDR2 SQIVND (reference sequence). This CDR3 has 15 residues. Trimming cost V 6 bases and J 3 bases, with 15 bases left between them. The CDR3 DNA reads TGTGCCAGTAGGATACAGGGAGGGATCAATCAGCCCCAGCATTTT. Translated: CASRIQGGINQPQHF. The full variable domain, with the rest looked up from reference TRBV19 and TRBJ1-5, is DGGITQSPKYLFRKEGQNVTLSCEQNLNHDAMYWYRQDPGQGLRLIYYSQIVNDFQKGDIAEGYSVSREKKESFPLTVTSAQKNPTAFYLCASRIQGGINQPQHFGDGTRLSIL.

This chain joins TRBV5-3 and TRBJ1-1; the D gene is possibly TRBD1 (6 bases). TRBV5-3 is filed as an ORF, its function uncertain. Trimming removed 8 bases from V and 10 bases from J, with 21 bases in between. CDR3 size: 13 residues. CDR3 DNA sequence: TGTGCCAGCAGCCCCAGGAACGGGGGCATAGCTTTCTTT. Translating it yields CASSPRNGGIAFF.

V gene TRBV21-1 combines with J gene TRBJ2-7; TRBD2 was called by the table and not checked on the DNA. TRBV21-1 is deemed a pseudogene. The CDR3 contains 15 residues. The CDR3 DNA sequence: TGCGCCAGCAGCCAAGATGATGCGGAGCCCTACGAGCAGTACTTC. Translation gives CASSQDDAEPYEQYF.